These 3 T cell receptor beta chains came from one sample sequenced in a study of blood T cell repertoires in COVID-19 (dated by TCRdb to 2018 to 2020). Library preparation was by the immunoSEQ multiplex PCR assay. TCRdb took this table from immuneACCESS and kept in-frame rearrangements with V and J called. Such tables lack part of the clones; where checked against another copy, unresolved V genes explain under half of the gap, and the rest is unexplained. The sample records more than 250,000 clones, 85% of which are singletons. The ten largest account for approximately 5.1% of the sample. Sequenced sample: peripheral blood. The source of these receptors is a man aged 45 to 65 with active or convalescent COVID-19.

This chain connects TRBV12-3 or TRBV12-4 to TRBJ2-3, with no clear D. This CDR3 contains 13 residues. V lost 1 base and J lost 3, with 5 bases in between. CDR3 sequence: CASSLVSTDTQYF. The CDR3 region has the DNA TGTGCCAGCAGTTTAGTTAGTACAGATACGCAGTATTTT.

The rearrangement joins TRBV10-2 to TRBJ1-1, with D possibly being TRBD1 (6 bases). CDR3 length: 13 residues. V gave up 8 bases and J gave up 1 base, with 11 bases separating them. Germline CDR1 reads WSHSY; CDR2 reads SAAADI. The CDR3 loop is CASSGHKNTEAFF. The CDR3 bases are TGCGCCAGCTCGGGACACAAGAACACTGAAGCTTTCTTT.

This sequence joins TRBV30 and TRBJ2-1; 8 bases are a match to TRBD2. Germline CDR1 GTSNPN, CDR2 SVGIG (reference sequence). The ends lost 3 bases at V and 4 bases at J; junction bases unmatched: 2. This CDR3 has 13 amino acids. In nucleotides, the CDR3 is TGTGCCTGGAGCGGGAGGGGGTACAATGAGCAGTTCTTC. As protein: CAWSGRGYNEQFF.